Each of the 4 T cell receptor beta chains below was sequenced from the same sample in a study of molecular identifiers for immune sequencing clone quantification. MiXCR, run by TCRdb on the PCR reads, gives a single entry per CDR3 protein. The data contain hundreds of thousands of distinct CDR3 sequences, over 20% of them singletons. Source material: naive CD8+ T cells from blood, with Jurkat cell RNA spiked in. The subset denotes: FACS-sorted CD8+CD4-CCR7+CD45RA+ naive T cells. The receptor source for this set is a human donor in good health. Some libraries in this study had Jurkat cell RNA spiked in.

This clonotype was picked up many times. The chain joins TRBV28 to TRBJ1-1; no reliable D call. The V gene's germline CDR1 is MDHEN and CDR2 SYDVKM. The V end lost 6 bases, the J end lost 0 bases, and 8 bases lay between the germline ends. The CDR3 is 13 residues long. CDR3 in amino acids: CASRLGMNTEAFF. CDR3 nucleotides: TGTGCCAGCAGATTGGGGATGAACACTGAAGCTTTCTTT.

This clonotype has a count of ten or more. The rearrangement joins TRBV27 to TRBJ2-2, with D unclear. Deletions cut 8 bases from V and 6 bases from J, with 13 bases between. Germline assignment: CDR1 MNHEY and CDR2 SMNVEV (reference sequence). The CDR3 totals 13 residues. CDR3 sequence (DNA): TGTGCCAGCCGCCTTCACTATTCCGGGGAGCTGTTTTTT. This encodes CASRLHYSGELFF.

This clonotype has at least ten counts. The rearrangement joins TRBV7-9 to TRBJ2-5, with D maybe TRBD2 (6 bases). The CDR3 runs to 13 residues. In germline, CDR1 is SEHNR, CDR2 FQNEAQ (reference sequence). V was clipped by 6 bases and J by 0 bases, with 8 bases between them. For the CDR3, the DNA is TGTGCCAGCAGGAGCGGGCACCAAGAGACCCAGTACTTC. Translated, it gives CASRSGHQETQYF.

This clonotype showed up many times. The V gene is TRBV12-3 or TRBV12-4, the J gene TRBJ1-2; D not resolved. V shed 1 base and J shed 1 base, with 4 bases lying between them. This CDR3 is built from 13 residues. The chain's CDR3 is CASSLGVNYGYTF. In DNA form, the CDR3 reads TGTGCCAGCAGTTTAGGGGTTAACTATGGCTACACCTTC.